This record looks at one T cell receptor (beta chain) sequence and its context. The antigen remains undetermined. A much larger clone differs from this one at a single base, so this may be a read error. CDR1 and CDR2 (germline): LGHNA, YNFKEQ. The CDR3 has 18 residues. V was clipped by 0 bases and J by 5 bases, with 23 bases between them. TCRdb ran MiXCR on the RACE reads and lists one entry per CDR3 protein. The data hold fewer than 60,000 distinct CDR3 sequences, with 11% observed a single time. The sample's time point: pre-sensitization, week 0. The treatment was: therapeutic diphenylcyclopropenone sensitization with weekly scalp DPC. Alopecia patients deemed DPC-suitable, aged 18 to 70, excluding pregnancy. The authors' total RNA extraction used unfractionated whole blood. These data belong to a study of human T cells and chemical hapten exposure. Study-wide results and limits: Compared with pre-sensitization or healthy control sets, expanded TCRs clustered more.

This material consisted of whole blood, taken in connection with sensitization to the hapten diphenylcyclopropenone (DPC). This sequence joins TRBV4-2 and TRBJ2-7; no firm D call. This receptor was identified in a woman aged 35 to 49 with alopecia areata. Some clones in this sample may be carry-over from other donors' samples. The CDR3 region is CASSQDLKRGPLVNEQYF. The CDR3 region has the DNA TGTGCCAGCAGCCAAGATTTAAAGCGCGGTCCTCTCGTGAACGAGCAGTACTTC.